A selection of T cell receptor beta chains follows, all from one sample in a study of technical replicates of blood from a handful of donors. Only in-frame clones appear in the TCRdb table, and some are missing; sequencing was by immunoSEQ multiplex PCR. The sample has some 80,000 clones; 95% to 98% are singletons. Material for sequencing was T cells isolated from PBMCs. The receptors come from a human donor in good health. The CDR3 runs from the conserved cysteine through the conserved F or W. Fields, in order: J gene, clone size, D gene, V gene, CDR3 DNA, CDR3 protein. D genes are given only for firm matches. Rows may omit the clone size; those that give it use once, few, many or a size class.

j_gene: TRBJ2-7; abundance: .; d_gene: TRBD2; v_gene: TRBV4-1; CDR3nt: TGCGCCAGCAGACGAACTAGCGCATCCTACGAGAAGTACTTC; CDR3aa: CASRRTSASYEKYF
j_gene: TRBJ1-4; abundance: once; d_gene: .; v_gene: TRBV4-3; CDR3nt: TGCGCCAGCACCCCCGAGGGAGGCGACTTTGAAAAACTGTTTTTT; CDR3aa: CASTPEGGDFEKLFF
j_gene: TRBJ2-2; abundance: .; d_gene: TRBD1; v_gene: TRBV2; CDR3nt: TGTGCCAGCATCGCGGACAGGGGAAGACCCGGGGAGCTGTTTTTT; CDR3aa: CASIADRGRPGELFF
j_gene: TRBJ2-7; abundance: .; d_gene: TRBD1; v_gene: TRBV18; CDR3nt: TGTGCCAGCTCACAATCCGGACAGGGGGCGGGCGAGCAGTACTTC; CDR3aa: CASSQSGQGAGEQYF
j_gene: TRBJ2-1; abundance: .; d_gene: TRBD1; v_gene: TRBV13; CDR3nt: TGTGCCAGCAGCTGGACAGGTTCGTCGTACAATGAGCAGTTCTTC; CDR3aa: CASSWTGSSYNEQFF
j_gene: TRBJ2-7; abundance: .; d_gene: TRBD1; v_gene: TRBV14; CDR3nt: TGTGCCAGCAGCCAAGACCGGCACAGGGGGGCCAACTACGAGCAGTACTTC; CDR3aa: CASSQDRHRGANYEQYF
j_gene: TRBJ2-3; abundance: .; d_gene: .; v_gene: TRBV9; CDR3nt: TGTGCCAGCAGCGTAGCGGGCACAGATACGCAGTATTTT; CDR3aa: CASSVAGTDTQYF
j_gene: TRBJ2-3; abundance: once; d_gene: TRBD2; v_gene: TRBV11-3; CDR3nt: TGTGCCAGCAGCTTAAGTTGGCCTAGCGGGGGGGTATTGGAAGATACGCAGTATTTT; CDR3aa: CASSLSWPSGGVLEDTQYF
j_gene: TRBJ1-2; abundance: .; d_gene: TRBD1; v_gene: TRBV5-5; CDR3nt: TGTGCCAGCAGCTTAGGGACAGCAACTAACTATGGCTACACCTTC; CDR3aa: CASSLGTATNYGYTF
j_gene: TRBJ1-5; abundance: .; d_gene: .; v_gene: TRBV30; CDR3nt: TGTGCCTGGAGTGTACAGGGTGGCAATCAGCCCCAGCATTTT; CDR3aa: CAWSVQGGNQPQHF
j_gene: TRBJ1-3; abundance: .; d_gene: TRBD1; v_gene: TRBV5-1; CDR3nt: TGCGCCAGCAGCTTGGTGGGGACAGGGGACCTCCTCTCTGGAAACACCATATATTTT; CDR3aa: CASSLVGTGDLLSGNTIYF
j_gene: TRBJ2-7; abundance: .; d_gene: TRBD2; v_gene: TRBV7-8; CDR3nt: TGTGCCAGCAGCTTAGAACGTCTAGCGGGAGTCGAGCAGTACTTC; CDR3aa: CASSLERLAGVEQYF
j_gene: TRBJ2-2; abundance: .; d_gene: TRBD2; v_gene: TRBV7-3; CDR3nt: TGTGCCAGCAGCACTGGACTAGCGGGCTACACCGGGGAGCTGTTTTTT; CDR3aa: CASSTGLAGYTGELFF
j_gene: TRBJ2-7; abundance: .; d_gene: TRBD2; v_gene: TRBV6-6; CDR3nt: TGTGCCAGCAGGGGGACTAGCGGGAGAAACCCCTACGAGCAGTACTTC; CDR3aa: CASRGTSGRNPYEQYF
j_gene: TRBJ2-2; abundance: .; d_gene: .; v_gene: TRBV5-6; CDR3nt: TGTGCCAGCAGCTTCGAACCAGCAGGCGGGGAGCTGTTTTTT; CDR3aa: CASSFEPAGGELFF
j_gene: TRBJ2-2; abundance: .; d_gene: TRBD2; v_gene: TRBV5-1; CDR3nt: TGCGCCAGCAGCTTGGCCTCTAGCGGGAGGACCGGGGAGCTGTTTTTT; CDR3aa: CASSLASSGRTGELFF
j_gene: TRBJ2-5; abundance: .; d_gene: .; v_gene: TRBV6-5; CDR3nt: TGTGCCAGCAGTTCAGGCGGGACTTACCAAGAGACCCAGTACTTC; CDR3aa: CASSSGGTYQETQYF
j_gene: TRBJ2-3; abundance: once; d_gene: TRBD2; v_gene: TRBV7-3; CDR3nt: TGTGCCAGCAGCTTAAGGGGGCTAGCGGGAGAGGGCACAGATACGCAGTATTTT; CDR3aa: CASSLRGLAGEGTDTQYF
j_gene: TRBJ2-5; abundance: .; d_gene: .; v_gene: TRBV20-1; CDR3nt: TGCAGTGCGAGACCGGGGGAGACCCAGTACTTC; CDR3aa: CSARPGETQYF
j_gene: TRBJ2-7; abundance: .; d_gene: .; v_gene: TRBV5-6; CDR3nt: TGTGCCAGCAACTCCGCGGGCCATTACGAGCAGTACTTC; CDR3aa: CASNSAGHYEQYF
j_gene: TRBJ2-1; abundance: .; d_gene: .; v_gene: TRBV2; CDR3nt: TGTGCCAGCAGCGAACTTGCTAGCTCCTACAATGAGCAGTTCTTC; CDR3aa: CASSELASSYNEQFF
j_gene: TRBJ2-3; abundance: .; d_gene: .; v_gene: TRBV18; CDR3nt: TGTGCCAGCTCACCATTGGCGGGTAGCACAGATACGCAGTATTTT; CDR3aa: CASSPLAGSTDTQYF
j_gene: TRBJ2-2; abundance: .; d_gene: TRBD2; v_gene: TRBV9; CDR3nt: TGTGCCAGCAGCGCGGGACTAGCGTACGGCGGGGAGCTGTTTTTT; CDR3aa: CASSAGLAYGGELFF
j_gene: TRBJ2-3; abundance: .; d_gene: TRBD1; v_gene: TRBV18; CDR3nt: TGTGCCAGCCGCCACGGGACAGGGAATCCACATACGCAGTATTTT; CDR3aa: CASRHGTGNPHTQYF